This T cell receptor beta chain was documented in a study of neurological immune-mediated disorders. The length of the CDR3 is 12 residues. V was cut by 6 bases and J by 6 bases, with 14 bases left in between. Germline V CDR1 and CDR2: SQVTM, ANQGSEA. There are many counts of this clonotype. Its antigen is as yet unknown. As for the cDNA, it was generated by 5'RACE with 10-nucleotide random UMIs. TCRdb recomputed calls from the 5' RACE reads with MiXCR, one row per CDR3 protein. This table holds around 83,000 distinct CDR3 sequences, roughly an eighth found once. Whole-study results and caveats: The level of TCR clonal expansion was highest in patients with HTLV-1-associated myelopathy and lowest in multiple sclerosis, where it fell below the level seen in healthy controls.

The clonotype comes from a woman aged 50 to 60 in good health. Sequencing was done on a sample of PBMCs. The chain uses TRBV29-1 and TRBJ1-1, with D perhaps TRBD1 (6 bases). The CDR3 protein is CSVKEGGSEAFF. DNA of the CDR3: TGCAGCGTCAAGGAAGGGGGGTCTGAAGCTTTCTTT.